This passage covers 22 T cell receptor beta chains from one sample sequenced in a study of T cell changes during pregnancy in multiple sclerosis. The data were produced by immunoSEQ multiplex PCR, yet TCRdb's version contains in-frame clones alone and is incomplete. The table includes around 48,000 clones, around nine tenths detected once. The sample was CD8+ T cells from peripheral blood mononuclear cells, taken before pregnancy. These receptors came from a female donor with multiple sclerosis, enrolled in a pregnancy study.

The V call is TRBV6-4, the J call TRBJ1-4; 9 positions agree with TRBD1. This CDR3 has 14 amino acids. Germline V lookup: CDR1 MRHNA, CDR2 SNTAGT. J lost 4 bases, V lost 5 bases, and 2 bases had no gene match. The CDR3 here is CASSPGQGNEKLFF. CDR3 bases: TGTGCCAGCAGTCCGGGACAGGGTAATGAAAAACTGTTTTTT.

V gene TRBV10-3 combines with J gene TRBJ2-2, with a weak D call TRBD1 (6 bases). This CDR3 contains 13 residues. From germline, CDR1 is ENHRY and CDR2 SYGVKD. The V and J ends lost 8 bases and 3 bases respectively, with 10 bases between them. CDR3 in DNA: TGTGCCATCGGGGCAGGGGACACCGGGGAGCTGTTTTTT. Its translation is CAIGAGDTGELFF.

V and J are TRBV6-6 and TRBJ2-1, with D perhaps matching TRBD1 (5 bases). The CDR3 runs 11 residues. Germline V gives CDR1 MNHNY, CDR2 SVGAGI (reference sequence). V was pared by 6 bases and J by 9 bases, with 9 bases between. This chain's CDR3 is CASRGPGEQFF. The CDR3 nucleotides are TGTGCCAGCAGGGGGCCCGGTGAGCAGTTCTTC.

The chain carries TRBV5-5 and TRBJ1-2; D gene uncertain. The V end was cut by 2 bases, the J end by 0 bases, with 8 bases between. The germline CDR1 and CDR2 sequences are SGHKS and YYEKEE (reference sequence). CDR3 length: 14 residues. The CDR3 loop reads CASSLGSANYGYTF. The CDR3 nucleotides read TGTGCCAGCAGCTTAGGCAGCGCTAACTATGGCTACACCTTC.

V usage is TRBV7-9 and J usage is TRBJ2-5, with 8 bases fitting TRBD2. The CDR3 extends over 14 amino acids. The V segment lost 6 bases and the J segment 9 bases; nucleotides outside the gene matches: 12. The germline V gene has CDR1 SEHNR and CDR2 FQNEAQ (reference sequence). The CDR3 nucleotides read TGTGCCAGCAGGTCTACTAGCGGCGGGGGGTCCCAGTACTTC. It translates to CASRSTSGGGSQYF.

In the case of this clone: This may come from a read error, since a much larger clone is one base off. V and J are TRBV5-7 and TRBJ1-1; 9 nucleotides match TRBD1. TRBV5-7 is annotated as an ORF whose role is uncertain. This CDR3 is built from 15 residues. DNA for the CDR3: TGTGCCGGCAGCTTGGGGACAGGGATGAACACTGAAGCTTTCTTT. Protein sequence: CAGSLGTGMNTEAFF.

V usage is TRBV13 and J usage is TRBJ1-2; D possibly corresponds to TRBD1 (6 bases). CDR1 and CDR2 (germline): PRHDT, FYEKMQ (reference sequence). V shed 4 bases and J shed 12 bases, with 21 bases lying between them. This CDR3 is built from 14 residues. CDR3 amino acids: CASSSNRDVRLNTF. For the CDR3, the DNA is TGTGCCAGCAGCTCGAACAGGGACGTCCGTCTCAACACCTTC. The entire variable domain, with the rest obtained from reference TRBV13 and TRBJ1-2, is as follows: AAGVIQSPRHLIKEKRETATLKCYPIPRHDTVYWYQQGPGQDPQFLISFYEKMQSDKGSIPDRFSAQQFSDYHSELNMSSLELGDSALYFCASSSNRDVRLNTFGSGTRLTVV.

Within the sample, this clone is large. This chain links TRBV6-4 with TRBJ2-1, with 10 bases matching TRBD2. Looked up from germline, CDR1 is MRHNA and CDR2 is SNTAGT. The trim removed 2 bases at V and 6 bases at J, leaving 4 bases unmatched. The CDR3 spans 15 residues. The CDR3 DNA sequence: TGTGCCAGCAGTGACAGCGGGGGGGCAAGCAATGAGCAGTTCTTC. Its translation is CASSDSGGASNEQFF.

The chain has TRBV7-6 and TRBJ2-3, with TRBD2 identical over 14 bases. The CDR3 covers 17 residues. V shed 5 bases, J shed 2 bases, and the junction held 6 bases outside the gene matches. Germline V gives CDR1 SGHVS, CDR2 FNYEAQ. The DNA of the CDR3 is TGTGCCAGCAGCAAGGGACTAGCGGGGGCCCACACAGATACGCAGTATTTT. It codes for CASSKGLAGAHTDTQYF.

The chain is built from TRBV21-1 and TRBJ2-3; TRBD2 is the table's D call and was not checked against the DNA. TRBV21-1 is flagged as a pseudogene. The CDR3 length is 16 residues. The CDR3 DNA reads as TGTGCCAGCAGCCTCCGGGAGCGGGGGACTCTCGATACGCAGTATTTT. It encodes CASSLRERGTLDTQYF.

The rearrangement uses TRBV4-3 and TRBJ2-7; 12 positions match TRBD1. The length of the CDR3 is 18 residues. J was trimmed by 0 bases and V by 0 bases; bases with no gene match: 6. CDR1 and CDR2 (germline): LGHNA, YSLEER. The CDR3 spells CASSQDRAGQGASYEQYF. CDR3 nucleotide sequence: TGCGCCAGCAGCCAAGATCGGGCGGGACAGGGGGCCTCCTACGAGCAGTACTTC.

CDR3 loop: CASTLPGRGGPDTQYF. In nucleotides, the CDR3 is TGTGCCAGTACCCTGCCGGGGCGGGGGGGACCAGATACGCAGTATTTT. The V call is TRBV19, the J call TRBJ2-3; 9 bases agree with TRBD2. With V trimmed by 7 bases and J by 4 bases, 12 bases remained unmatched. The CDR3 totals 16 residues. Germline loops: CDR1 LNHDA, CDR2 SQIVND (reference sequence).

The gene calls are TRBV6-5 and TRBJ2-6; D gene ambiguous. The CDR3 has 14 residues. Germline CDR1 and CDR2: MNHEY and SVGAGI. The V and J ends lost 6 bases and 10 bases respectively, with 16 bases between them. The CDR3 spells CASSSSGSTNVLTF. The CDR3 DNA follows: TGTGCCAGCAGCTCATCCGGGTCTACAAACGTCCTGACTTTC.

The rearrangement uses TRBV9 and TRBJ2-5, with 10 bases identical to TRBD2. The CDR3 totals 15 residues. The V gene end was trimmed by 3 bases and the J gene end by 2 bases; junction bases not matched to a gene: 4. CDR1 is SGDLS and CDR2 is YYNGEE in the germline V gene. The CDR3 region has the DNA TGTGCCAGCAGCGCCTCTAGCGGGGGACAAGAGACCCAGTACTTC. This gives the protein CASSASSGGQETQYF.

The chain carries TRBV2 and TRBJ2-7; TRBD1 matches 7 bases. The germline CDR1 and CDR2 sequences are SNHLY and FYNNEI. The junction had 5 bases not matched to a gene; V was cut back by 7 bases and J by 2 bases. This CDR3 is built from 13 residues. This CDR3 is CASIPGQPYEQYF. The CDR3 region has the DNA TGTGCCAGCATTCCGGGACAGCCCTACGAGCAGTACTTC.

The rearrangement uses TRBV11-2 and TRBJ1-2; 9 bases map to TRBD1. The CDR3 covers 15 residues. V was pared by 4 bases and J by 7 bases, with 10 bases of the junction left unmatched. Germline CDR1 reads SGHAT; CDR2 reads FQNNGV. CDR3 nucleotides: TGTGCCAGCAGCTCCAAACAGGGGGCGCGGGGTGGCTACACCTTC. The encoded protein is CASSSKQGARGGYTF.

The J gene is TRBJ1-2, the V gene TRBV19, with D tentatively TRBD1 (5 bases). The CDR3 has 16 residues. Germline CDR1 and CDR2: LNHDA and SQIVND (reference sequence). The V and J ends lost 6 bases and 4 bases respectively, with 21 bases between them. CDR3 amino acids: CASSLRGGGSIYGYTF. The CDR3 DNA reads TGTGCCAGTAGCCTCCGAGGCGGGGGAAGCATCTATGGCTACACCTTC.

The chain employs TRBV27 and TRBJ2-1; 8 bases align to TRBD1. The CDR3 has 14 amino acids. V shed 5 bases and J 7 bases; nucleotides not matched to a gene: 7. Germline lookup yields CDR1 MNHEY and CDR2 SMNVEV (reference sequence). The CDR3 spells CASSPGDRRNEQFF. CDR3 in DNA: TGTGCCAGCAGTCCTGGGGACAGGCGTAATGAGCAGTTCTTC.

This clone has a single count. This sequence joins TRBV7-3 and TRBJ2-1; D is unresolved. Per the germline V gene, CDR1 is SGHTA and CDR2 is FQGTGA. The CDR3 has 15 residues. The germline V and J ends were trimmed by 1 base and 0 bases, with 7 bases remaining between them. The CDR3 region is CASSLNPSSYNEQFF. CDR3 bases: TGTGCCAGCAGCTTAAACCCGAGCTCCTACAATGAGCAGTTCTTC.

The rearrangement uses TRBV9 and TRBJ2-1; D gene uncertain. Germline-derived CDR1 and CDR2 are SGDLS and YYNGEE. The CDR3 runs to 12 residues. Trimming cost V 0 bases and J 8 bases, with 6 bases left between them. CDR3 sequence reads: CASSVGLYEQFF. In DNA, the CDR3 is TGTGCCAGCAGCGTAGGGCTCTATGAGCAGTTCTTC.

V gene TRBV9 combines with J gene TRBJ1-2; D unclear. The CDR3 length is 16 residues. V lost 0 bases to trimming and J lost 0 bases, with 12 bases between them. The germline V gene encodes CDR1 SGDLS and CDR2 YYNGEE. Here the CDR3 reads CASSVGAQQANYGYTF. In DNA, the CDR3 is TGTGCCAGCAGCGTAGGGGCACAACAAGCTAACTATGGCTACACCTTC.

This clone was observed a single time. CDR3 DNA: TGTGCCAGCAGCATTCTAGCGGGGGGGCCCTACGAGCAGTACTTC. Its protein is CASSILAGGPYEQYF. The chain employs TRBV7-2 and TRBJ2-7; 12 nucleotides agree with TRBD2. This CDR3 contains 15 residues. The V gene's germline CDR1 is SGHTA and CDR2 FQGNSA. J lost 2 bases, V lost 5 bases, and 4 bases had no gene match.